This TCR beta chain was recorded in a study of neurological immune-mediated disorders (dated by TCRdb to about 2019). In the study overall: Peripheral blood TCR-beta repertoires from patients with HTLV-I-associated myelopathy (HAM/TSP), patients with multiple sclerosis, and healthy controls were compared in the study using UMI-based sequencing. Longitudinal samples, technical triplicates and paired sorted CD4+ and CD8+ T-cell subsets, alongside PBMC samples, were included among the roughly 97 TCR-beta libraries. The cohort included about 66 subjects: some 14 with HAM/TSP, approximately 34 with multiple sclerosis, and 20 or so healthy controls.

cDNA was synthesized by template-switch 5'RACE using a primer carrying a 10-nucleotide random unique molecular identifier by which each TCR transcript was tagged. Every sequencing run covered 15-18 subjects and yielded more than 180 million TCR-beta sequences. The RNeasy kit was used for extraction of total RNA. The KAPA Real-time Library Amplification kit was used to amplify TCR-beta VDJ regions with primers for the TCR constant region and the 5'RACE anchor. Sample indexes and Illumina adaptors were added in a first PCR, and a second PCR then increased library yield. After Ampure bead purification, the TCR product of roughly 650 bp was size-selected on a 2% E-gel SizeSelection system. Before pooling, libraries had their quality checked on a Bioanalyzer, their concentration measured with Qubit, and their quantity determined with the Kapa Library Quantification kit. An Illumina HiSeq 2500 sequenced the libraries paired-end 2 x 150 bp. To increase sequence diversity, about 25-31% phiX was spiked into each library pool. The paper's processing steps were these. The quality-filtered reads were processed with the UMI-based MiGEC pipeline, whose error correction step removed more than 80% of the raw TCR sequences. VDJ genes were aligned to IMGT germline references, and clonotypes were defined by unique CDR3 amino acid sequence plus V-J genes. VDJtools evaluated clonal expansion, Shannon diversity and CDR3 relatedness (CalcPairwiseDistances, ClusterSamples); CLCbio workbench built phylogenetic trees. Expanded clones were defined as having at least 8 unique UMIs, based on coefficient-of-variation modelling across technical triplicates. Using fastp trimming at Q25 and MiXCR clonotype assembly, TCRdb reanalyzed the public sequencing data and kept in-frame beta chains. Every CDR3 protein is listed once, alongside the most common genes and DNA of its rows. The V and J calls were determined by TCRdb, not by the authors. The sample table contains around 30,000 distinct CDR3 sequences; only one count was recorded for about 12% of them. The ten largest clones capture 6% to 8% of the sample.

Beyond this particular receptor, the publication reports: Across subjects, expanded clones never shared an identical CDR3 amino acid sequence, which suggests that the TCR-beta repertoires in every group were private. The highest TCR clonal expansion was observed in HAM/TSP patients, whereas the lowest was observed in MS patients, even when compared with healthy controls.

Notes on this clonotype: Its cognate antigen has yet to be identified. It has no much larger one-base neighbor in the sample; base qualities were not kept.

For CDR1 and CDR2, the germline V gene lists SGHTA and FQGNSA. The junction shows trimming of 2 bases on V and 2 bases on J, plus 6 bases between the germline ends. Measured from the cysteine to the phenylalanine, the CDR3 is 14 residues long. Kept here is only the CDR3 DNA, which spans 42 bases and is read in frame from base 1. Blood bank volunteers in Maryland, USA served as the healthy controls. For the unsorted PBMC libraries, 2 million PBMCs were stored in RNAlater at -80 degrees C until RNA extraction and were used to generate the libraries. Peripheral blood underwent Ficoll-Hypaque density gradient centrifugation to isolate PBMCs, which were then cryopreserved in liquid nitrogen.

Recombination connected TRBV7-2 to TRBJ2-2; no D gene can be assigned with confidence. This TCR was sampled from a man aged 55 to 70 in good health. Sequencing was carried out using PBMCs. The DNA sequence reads TGTGCCAGCAGCTTATACAGAAACACCGGGGAGCTGTTTTTT. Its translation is CASSLYRNTGELFF.